The sequence of this T cell receptor beta chain was determined in a study of T-cell memory formation after mild COVID-19. About the research overall: TCR clusters were mostly confined to one donor each. Broader study findings: Contracting clones from day 15 to 85 showed balanced CD4/CD8; later expanders favored CD4+.

About this clonotype itself: The antigen remains undetermined.

CDR3 length: 14 amino acids. Germline loops: CDR1 MNHNY, CDR2 SVGAGI (reference sequence). The V end lost 6 bases, the J end lost 0 bases, and 8 bases lay between the germline ends. TCRdb called the 5' RACE reads again in MiXCR, with one record for every CDR3 protein. This sample has over 130,000 distinct CDR3 sequences; 11% to 15% occur once, and the top ten carry about 30%. The sequencing sample was made of PBMCs or a T cell subset sorted from them (not recorded which). The J gene is TRBJ1-4, the V gene TRBV6-6; D is ambiguous. The receptor was isolated from an adult woman who had mild COVID-19 (a few samples of this study predate the infection). Cell type and time point are not known. The CDR3 DNA follows: TGTGCCAGCAGCGTTTTTGCAACTAATGAAAAACTGTTTTTT. Protein: CASSVFATNEKLFF.